This is a list of T cell receptor beta chains from one sample in a study of blood T cell repertoires in COVID-19. Generated by immunoSEQ multiplex PCR, the TCRdb table keeps only in-frame clones and is missing some. Here the sample spans roughly 230,000 clones, 84% being singletons. Specimen: peripheral blood. The receptors were gathered from an elderly woman with COVID-19, enrolled during active disease. Both conserved end residues are part of each CDR3. The D gene is left open where the match is weak. Clone sizes are given selectively: once, few, many, or a class where the clone is expanded.

d_gene,j_gene,abundance,v_gene,CDR3nt,CDR3aa
NA,TRBJ2-3,NA,TRBV3-1/TRBV3-2,TGTGCCAGCAGCCACCTGCTGGCCGAAGGGGGACAGTATTTT,CASSHLLAEGGQYF
TRBD2,TRBJ2-1,NA,TRBV13,TGTGCCAGCAGCTCGCTACTAGCGGGGCCCGTCTACAATGAGCAGTTCTTC,CASSSLLAGPVYNEQFF
NA,TRBJ1-2,NA,TRBV5-6,TGTGCCAGCAGCTTAACGATAGGGGCTACTGTCGACACCTTC,CASSLTIGATVDTF
NA,TRBJ1-1,NA,TRBV14,TGTGCCAGCAGCCAAGATGCGGACGGGAGGTTAGCTTTCTTT,CASSQDADGRLAFF
NA,TRBJ1-2,NA,TRBV18,TGTGCCAGCTCACCCAGGGTATATGGCTACACCTTC,CASSPRVYGYTF
NA,TRBJ1-5,NA,TRBV28,TGTGCCAGCAGTTCCGTCCCCTTTCAGCCCCAGCATTTT,CASSSVPFQPQHF
NA,TRBJ2-7,NA,TRBV28,TGTGCCAGCACCCAAAACTACGAGCAGTACTTC,CASTQNYEQYF
NA,TRBJ2-5,few,TRBV2,TGTGCCAGCAGTGTTACAGGGAAAGAGACCCAGTACTTC,CASSVTGKETQYF
NA,TRBJ2-5,NA,TRBV19,TGTGCCAGTAGTTGGGGGACACCCACTGGTCGGGAGACCCAGTACTTC,CASSWGTPTGRETQYF
NA,TRBJ1-3,NA,TRBV3-1/TRBV3-2,TGTGCCAGCAGCCAAATCGGGAGTCGTAACACCATATATTTT,CASSQIGSRNTIYF
TRBD2,TRBJ2-1,few,TRBV6-5,TGTGCCAGCAGTTACTCTAGCGGGGGGGCCGTTGAGCAGTTCTTC,CASSYSSGGAVEQFF
NA,TRBJ1-2,NA,TRBV19,TGTGCCAGCGACCCTAGGGGAAGAGGAGACTATGGCTACACCTTC,CASDPRGRGDYGYTF
NA,TRBJ2-7,NA,TRBV6-5,TGTGCCAGCAGGTCCAGGCTCTTCTTAACTGGAGAGCAGTACTTC,CASRSRLFLTGEQYF
TRBD1,TRBJ1-6,NA,TRBV7-6,TGTGCCAGCAGCTTGGCTCCGGGACAGGGAGGCTCACCCCTCCACTTT,CASSLAPGQGGSPLHF
NA,TRBJ2-7,NA,TRBV11-3,TGTGCCAGCAGCCTCGGATTTTCTAGGGGCTACGAGCAGTACTTC,CASSLGFSRGYEQYF
NA,TRBJ2-7,NA,TRBV5-6,TGTGCCAGCAGCTTGGCTGCCTATCGCCCTCCCTACGAGCAGTACTTC,CASSLAAYRPPYEQYF
TRBD2,TRBJ2-3,NA,TRBV7-2,TGTGCCAGCAGCTTAGCCAGCGGGGGGGCCGTAAATACGCAGTATTTT,CASSLASGGAVNTQYF